A selection of T cell receptor beta chains follows, all from one sample in a study of T cells in Graves' hyperthyroidism and ophthalmopathy. From the multiplex PCR reads, TCRdb called clonotypes with MiXCR, one entry per CDR3 protein. This table has over 650,000 distinct CDR3 sequences, over 15% appearing once. Input material: blood. Receptor source: a man aged 18 to 29 with Graves' hyperthyroidism. The CDR3 runs from the conserved cysteine through the conserved F or W. The D gene is left open where the match is weak. Expanded clones are given a class, and other clones once, few, many or no size at all.

abundance: .
j_gene: TRBJ2-2
v_gene: TRBV6-2/TRBV6-3
d_gene: TRBD1
CDR3nt: TGTGCCAGCAGTCAAGGGGGCGGTAACACCGGGGAGCTGTTTTTT
CDR3aa: CASSQGGGNTGELFF

abundance: .
j_gene: TRBJ1-2
v_gene: TRBV29-1
d_gene: .
CDR3nt: TGCAGCGTTCCCCGTTCCTATGGCTACACCTTC
CDR3aa: CSVPRSYGYTF

abundance: many
j_gene: TRBJ2-7
v_gene: TRBV28
d_gene: .
CDR3nt: TGTGCCAGCAGTAGACGTTGGGGGGCTACCTACGAGCAGTACTTC
CDR3aa: CASSRRWGATYEQYF

abundance: many
j_gene: TRBJ1-5
v_gene: TRBV30
d_gene: .
CDR3nt: TGTGCCTGGAGTCCCCAGAGGAATCAGCCCCAGCATTTT
CDR3aa: CAWSPQRNQPQHF

abundance: .
j_gene: TRBJ2-7
v_gene: TRBV28
d_gene: TRBD2
CDR3nt: TGTGCCAGCAGTTGGTTACTAGCGCGATCCTACGAGCAGTACTTC
CDR3aa: CASSWLLARSYEQYF

abundance: .
j_gene: TRBJ2-6
v_gene: TRBV5-1
d_gene: TRBD1
CDR3nt: TGCGCCAGCAGCTTGGGGATGACAGGGTCTGGGGCCAACGTCCTGACTTTC
CDR3aa: CASSLGMTGSGANVLTF

abundance: few
j_gene: TRBJ1-5
v_gene: TRBV28
d_gene: .
CDR3nt: TGTGCCAGCAGGGACCTAAGGCCCCTCAATCAGCCCCAGCATTTT
CDR3aa: CASRDLRPLNQPQHF

abundance: .
j_gene: TRBJ2-7
v_gene: TRBV30
d_gene: .
CDR3nt: TGTGCCTGGAGTGGACCGGGAGCCCCCTTCGAGCAGTACTTC
CDR3aa: CAWSGPGAPFEQYF

abundance: .
j_gene: TRBJ2-3
v_gene: TRBV13
d_gene: .
CDR3nt: TGTGCCAGCCGAGCCTGGAGCACAGATACGCAGTATTTT
CDR3aa: CASRAWSTDTQYF

abundance: .
j_gene: TRBJ2-3
v_gene: TRBV9
d_gene: .
CDR3nt: TGTGCCAGCAGCGCCCCGACGGAGGAAAGCACAGATACGCAGTATTTT
CDR3aa: CASSAPTEESTDTQYF

abundance: few
j_gene: TRBJ2-1
v_gene: TRBV6-1
d_gene: TRBD2
CDR3nt: TGTGCCAGCAGTTCCGGGACTAGTCATGAGCAGTTCTTC
CDR3aa: CASSSGTSHEQFF

abundance: few
j_gene: TRBJ2-2
v_gene: TRBV7-9
d_gene: .
CDR3nt: TGTGCCAGCGTGGGAACGGGAGATTACACCGGGGAGCTGTTTTTT
CDR3aa: CASVGTGDYTGELFF

abundance: few
j_gene: TRBJ2-1
v_gene: TRBV4-1
d_gene: .
CDR3nt: TGCGCCAGCAGCCATTTATACAGGGATGGACGCAATGAGCAGTTCTTC
CDR3aa: CASSHLYRDGRNEQFF

abundance: many
j_gene: TRBJ2-1
v_gene: TRBV11-2
d_gene: .
CDR3nt: TGTGCCAGCAGCTTAGAGGACTACAATGAGCAGTTCTTC
CDR3aa: CASSLEDYNEQFF

abundance: .
j_gene: TRBJ1-2
v_gene: TRBV28
d_gene: .
CDR3nt: TGTGCCAGCAGTTTCAGAGGGGCCGGTGGCTACACCTTC
CDR3aa: CASSFRGAGGYTF

abundance: few
j_gene: TRBJ2-2
v_gene: TRBV4-1
d_gene: .
CDR3nt: TGCGCCAGCCAGCCGTGGACGGCCACCGGGGAGCTGTTTTTT
CDR3aa: CASQPWTATGELFF

abundance: few
j_gene: TRBJ1-5
v_gene: TRBV2
d_gene: .
CDR3nt: TGTGCCAGCAACCAGGACAGACGAGGCAATCAGCCCCAGCATTTT
CDR3aa: CASNQDRRGNQPQHF

abundance: many
j_gene: TRBJ2-3
v_gene: TRBV20-1
d_gene: TRBD2
CDR3nt: TGCAGTAAAGGACTAGCGGGAGGGCCGGGCACAGATACGCAGTATTTT
CDR3aa: CSKGLAGGPGTDTQYF

abundance: .
j_gene: TRBJ2-3
v_gene: TRBV12-5
d_gene: TRBD2
CDR3nt: TGTGCTAGTGGTTTGGGGACGGGGGGAGGAGATACGCAGTATTTT
CDR3aa: CASGLGTGGGDTQYF

abundance: .
j_gene: TRBJ2-5
v_gene: TRBV4-3
d_gene: TRBD2
CDR3nt: TGCGCCAGCAGCGCGGGAGGGCCGGTGGAGACCCAGTACTTC
CDR3aa: CASSAGGPVETQYF

abundance: .
j_gene: TRBJ1-1
v_gene: TRBV4-3
d_gene: .
CDR3nt: TGCGCCAGCAGCCAAGTGGAAACAGACACTGAAGCTTTCTTT
CDR3aa: CASSQVETDTEAFF

abundance: .
j_gene: TRBJ2-3
v_gene: TRBV5-1
d_gene: .
CDR3nt: TGCGCCAGCAGCTTGGCCCCCTTTGGTGATACGCAGTATTTT
CDR3aa: CASSLAPFGDTQYF

abundance: many
j_gene: TRBJ2-5
v_gene: TRBV30
d_gene: .
CDR3nt: TGTGCCTGGAGTGTATACGAGACAGCACAAGAGACCCAGTACTTC
CDR3aa: CAWSVYETAQETQYF

abundance: few
j_gene: TRBJ2-6
v_gene: TRBV12-5
d_gene: .
CDR3nt: TGTGCTAGTGGTCCACAGGGATCTGGGGCCAACGTCCTGACTTTC
CDR3aa: CASGPQGSGANVLTF

abundance: many
j_gene: TRBJ2-1
v_gene: TRBV6-2/TRBV6-3
d_gene: TRBD1
CDR3nt: TGTGCCACCTCCGGGACAGTGAACAATGAGCAGTTCTTC
CDR3aa: CATSGTVNNEQFF

abundance: .
j_gene: TRBJ2-7
v_gene: TRBV18
d_gene: .
CDR3nt: TGTGCCAGCTCGTACAACCCACGTAACTACGAGCAGTACTTC
CDR3aa: CASSYNPRNYEQYF

abundance: many
j_gene: TRBJ1-4
v_gene: TRBV28
d_gene: .
CDR3nt: TGTGCCAGCAGTTTAGGGGGACAAAATAATGAAAAACTGTTTTTT
CDR3aa: CASSLGGQNNEKLFF

abundance: .
j_gene: TRBJ2-7
v_gene: TRBV4-1
d_gene: TRBD1
CDR3nt: TGCGCCAGCAGCCAAGAACCTGGACAGGGGTACGAGCAGTACTTC
CDR3aa: CASSQEPGQGYEQYF

abundance: .
j_gene: TRBJ1-5
v_gene: TRBV4-3
d_gene: TRBD1
CDR3nt: TGCGCCAGCAGCCAAGATTGGGGACAGCGTAGCAATCAGCCCCAGCATTTT
CDR3aa: CASSQDWGQRSNQPQHF

abundance: once
j_gene: TRBJ2-2
v_gene: TRBV7-6
d_gene: TRBD2
CDR3nt: TGTGCCAGCAGCTCAGGACTAGCGGGACTGCAGACTAACACCGGGGAGCTGTTTTTT
CDR3aa: CASSSGLAGLQTNTGELFF

abundance: .
j_gene: TRBJ2-1
v_gene: TRBV19
d_gene: TRBD2
CDR3nt: TGTGCCAGTAGTGCCCTGACTAGCGGGACATACAATGAGCAGTTCTTC
CDR3aa: CASSALTSGTYNEQFF

abundance: .
j_gene: TRBJ2-1
v_gene: TRBV4-2
d_gene: TRBD1
CDR3nt: TGTGCCAGCAGACCGACAGGGGTCGATGAGCAGTTCTTC
CDR3aa: CASRPTGVDEQFF

abundance: .
j_gene: TRBJ2-7
v_gene: TRBV5-1
d_gene: TRBD2
CDR3nt: TGCGCCAGCAGTGGTAGCGGGAGGCCCATCCTATCCCACTACGAGCAGTACTTC
CDR3aa: CASSGSGRPILSHYEQYF

abundance: .
j_gene: TRBJ2-2
v_gene: TRBV6-2/TRBV6-3
d_gene: .
CDR3nt: TGTGCCAGCAGTTACTCAGGGACACCTAACACCGGGGAGCTGTTTTTT
CDR3aa: CASSYSGTPNTGELFF

abundance: .
j_gene: TRBJ2-2
v_gene: TRBV12-3/TRBV12-4
d_gene: .
CDR3nt: TGTGCCAGCACCGAGGGCCTATGGGGCGGGGAGCTGTTTTTT
CDR3aa: CASTEGLWGGELFF

abundance: few
j_gene: TRBJ2-1
v_gene: TRBV7-9
d_gene: TRBD2
CDR3nt: TGTGCCAGCAGCCCGGGGACTAGCGGACCCTACAATGAGCAGTTCTTC
CDR3aa: CASSPGTSGPYNEQFF

abundance: few
j_gene: TRBJ2-2
v_gene: TRBV10-3
d_gene: .
CDR3nt: TGTGCCATCAGTGTCGGGGGAGACACCGGGGAGCTGTTTTTT
CDR3aa: CAISVGGDTGELFF